This T cell receptor beta chain stems from a study of tissue T cells after allogeneic stem cell transplantation. Findings and limits, study-wide: Alloreactivity or antigen specificity of tissue TCRs was not determined; some clones might be host cells. Only a limited share of tissue TCRs appeared in blood or spleen.

CDR3 sequences, V/J genes, frequencies and template counts came from survey-depth TCRbeta sequencing. Profiled with immunoSEQ multiplex PCR; TCRdb holds only in-frame clones, not every one. Of approximately 5,000 clones in the sample, less than 55% are singletons; the top ten hold approximately 7%. Described time point: mouse harvest day 7 after allogeneic transplant. Tail vein injection delivered 10^7 T-cell-depleted bone marrow cells and 10^6 splenic CD5+ T cells. Mice had MHC-mismatched B6 into BALB/c GVHD, sampled day 7 or 14. This CDR3 contains 13 residues. CDR1 KGHTA and CDR2 FQNQQP come from the germline V gene. In this sample, this clone turned up a few times. The target antigen is unknown. The gene names here belong to mouse. The sequence runs out 1 residue before the end of the CDR3; the remainder is reconstructed from the germline J gene.

Sequencing was performed on gut tissue. The chain is built from TRBV23 and TRBJ2-7; TRBD2 is taken as the D call from the table, unchecked against the DNA. The TCR was taken from a female BALB/c mouse given C57BL/6 T cells with graft-versus-host disease after an allogeneic hematopoietic cell transplant. This CDR3 reads CSSSLTGDYEQYF. The CDR3 bases that were read are TGCTCCAGCAGCCTGACTGGGGACTATGAACAGTAC.